A single sample is the source of the 5 T cell receptor beta chains below, sequenced in a study of control samples from healthy donors and cancer patients. Only in-frame clones appear in the TCRdb table, and some are missing; sequencing was by immunoSEQ multiplex PCR. The table has about 100,000 clones, approximately 86% seen once. Specimen: blood. These receptors originate from a man in his thirties or forties in good health.

The CDR3 sequence: CAIKPETKEAFF. The DNA of the CDR3 is TGTGCCATCAAGCCAGAGACTAAAGAAGCTTTCTTT. V and J are TRBV10-3 and TRBJ1-1; D is unresolved. Trimming took off 7 bases at V and 8 bases at J, with 14 bases between the two ends. Germline CDR1 ENHRY, CDR2 SYGVKD. There are 12 residues in the CDR3.

The chain combines TRBV12-3 or TRBV12-4 with TRBJ1-2, with TRBD1 matching 8 bases. J was trimmed by 7 bases and V by 6 bases; bases with no gene match: 7. This CDR3 has 13 amino acids. This CDR3 is CASRLTGALGYTF. CDR3 sequence (DNA): TGTGCCAGCAGGCTGACAGGGGCCCTTGGCTACACCTTC.

The gene calls are TRBV5-1 and TRBJ1-4; 7 bases match TRBD1. Germline V gives CDR1 SGHRS, CDR2 YFSETQ. Losses at the gene ends were 0 bases for V and 7 bases for J; bases not matched to a gene: 3. This CDR3 is built from 14 residues. CDR3 loop: CASSLGAGGEKLFF. The CDR3 DNA is TGCGCCAGCAGCTTGGGGGCAGGGGGTGAAAAACTGTTTTTT. Using reference TRBV5-1 and TRBJ1-4 for the parts outside the CDR3, the full variable domain is KAGVTQTPRYLIKTRGQQVTLSCSPISGHRSVSWYQQTPGQGLQFLFEYFSETQRNKGNFPGRFSGRQFSNSRSEMNVSTLELGDSALYLCASSLGAGGEKLFFGSGTQLSVL.

This clone was detected only a few times. This chain uses TRBV9 with TRBJ2-3, with D possibly being TRBD2 (7 bases). Germline V gene data show CDR1 as SGDLS and CDR2 as YYNGEE. V lost 3 bases and J 4 bases, leaving 12 bases between the germline ends. The CDR3 runs to 14 residues. CDR3 protein: CASSEGEGADTQYF. The CDR3, as DNA: TGTGCCAGCAGCGAGGGGGAGGGGGCAGATACGCAGTATTTT.

The J gene is TRBJ2-1, the V gene TRBV5-1, with D tentatively TRBD2 (6 bases). The ends were cut back, 4 bases at V and 0 bases at J, with 11 bases in the middle. The CDR3 covers 15 residues. The V gene's germline CDR1 is SGHRS and CDR2 YFSETQ. This chain's CDR3 is CASSMAGLSYNEQFF. As DNA, the CDR3 is TGCGCCAGCAGCATGGCGGGGCTCTCCTACAATGAGCAGTTCTTC.